This T cell receptor beta chain is drawn from a study of blood T cell repertoires in COVID-19. Study-wide context: The study drew acute and convalescent COVID-19 samples from the United States, Italy and Spain. PBMCs, B-cell-depleted T cells, or T cells were the source of the cDNA or gDNA that made up the material.

Seattle's cohort entered during active infection and was followed longitudinally. Authors' processing steps: Quantification of nucleated cells was approximated via reference gene primer amplification. Some clones are missing from TCRdb's copy, which holds only in-frame ones; the method was immunoSEQ multiplex PCR. The V and J calls and clone size were taken over from that table, and D and trimming were inferred from the DNA. Seen here are roughly 500,000 clones, 80% to 90% observed once, and the top ten hold 0.8% to 0.9%. Germline V gives CDR1 SNHLY, CDR2 FYNNEI. The CDR3 is 15 amino acids. The V gene end was trimmed by 3 bases and the J gene end by 8 bases; junction bases not matched to a gene: 1.

V usage is TRBV2 and J usage is TRBJ2-4; the match to TRBD2 covers 16 bases. The receptor was isolated from a man younger than 35 with COVID-19, enrolled during active disease. Sequences were obtained from peripheral blood. DNA of the CDR3: TGTGCCAGCAGTGAGGGACTAGCGGGGGGGCACATTCAGTACTTC. Protein: CASSEGLAGGHIQYF.